The 28 T cell receptor beta chains listed next were all sequenced from one sample in a study of metastatic and nonmetastatic thyroid tumors. Thyroid surgery was performed in patients who had received no treatment beforehand. TCRdb reprocessed the PCR reads via MiXCR. The sample consists of 25,000 to 35,000 clones, almost 30% of them appearing once. The sample comprised blood. The receptors shown here come from a female donor with papillary thyroid cancer or a benign thyroid nodule (not recorded which). Some clones in this sample may be carry-over from other donors' samples.

The chain couples TRBV9 to TRBJ1-3, with 7 positions matching TRBD1. CDR3 length: 15 amino acids. Unmatched junction bases numbered 2, after V lost 0 bases and J lost 2 bases. CDR1 and CDR2 (germline): SGDLS, YYNGEE. CDR3 amino acids: CASSVAGGTGNTIYF. DNA of the CDR3: TGTGCCAGCAGCGTAGCAGGGGGTACTGGAAACACCATATATTTT.

The chain employs TRBV28 and TRBJ1-5; the D is unclear. This CDR3 spans 16 amino acids. The germline V gene encodes CDR1 MDHEN and CDR2 SYDVKM. Between the trimmed V and J ends, which lost 5 bases and 0 bases, there was a span of 14 bases. CDR3 bases: TGTGCCAGCAGTACCACCTACTGGGTTAGCAATCAGCCCCAGCATTTT. As protein: CASSTTYWVSNQPQHF.

The V gene is TRBV30, the J gene TRBJ2-2, with 11 bases fitting TRBD2. There are 14 residues in the CDR3. Trimming cost V 3 bases and J 9 bases; bases outside gene matches: 6. Germline V gene sequence: CDR1 GTSNPN, CDR2 SVGIG (reference sequence). CDR3 sequence: CAWRLAGGGRELFF. For the CDR3, the DNA is TGTGCCTGGAGGCTAGCGGGGGGTGGTAGGGAGCTGTTTTTT.

V and J are TRBV13 and TRBJ2-1; possibly TRBD2 for D (6 bases). From germline, CDR1 is PRHDT and CDR2 FYEKMQ (reference sequence). The V end lost 4 bases, the J end lost 2 bases, and 15 bases lay between the germline ends. The length of the CDR3 is 16 residues. The CDR3 DNA reads as TGTGCCAGCAGCTCCACCGGCGGGGATCCCTACAATGAGCAGTTCTTC. Translation: CASSSTGGDPYNEQFF.

This clone was seen ten or more times. The CDR3 bases are TGCAGTGTGGACCCAGACTACAATGAGCAGTTCTTC. This sequence encodes CSVDPDYNEQFF. The rearrangement joins TRBV20-1 to TRBJ2-1; D gene ambiguous. Trimming took 7 bases from V and 3 from J, leaving 10 bases between them. The germline gives CDR1 DFQATT, CDR2 SNEGSKA (reference sequence). This CDR3 comprises 12 residues.

This clone occurred a few times. This chain uses TRBV28 with TRBJ2-7; D gene uncertain. With 1 base removed from V and 2 bases from J, the gap between germline ends came to 3 bases. Germline V gene data show CDR1 as MDHEN and CDR2 as SYDVKM. CDR3 length equals 12 residues. For the CDR3, the DNA is TGTGCCAGCAGTTTATTTGCCTACGAGCAGTACTTC. Amino acid sequence: CASSLFAYEQYF.

This chain links TRBV28 with TRBJ2-5, with 8 nucleotides matching TRBD1. CDR1 and CDR2 from the germline V gene are MDHEN and SYDVKM. The CDR3 loop spans 18 amino acids. V lost 2 bases to trimming and J lost 0 bases; unmatched junction nucleotides: 11. CDR3 sequence: CASSLRSPTGEDQETQYF. CDR3 DNA sequence: TGTGCCAGCAGTTTAAGGTCCCCGACAGGGGAGGACCAAGAGACCCAGTACTTC. The variable domain in full, completed from reference TRBV28 and TRBJ2-5, reads DVKVTQSSRYLVKRTGEKVFLECVQDMDHENMFWYRQDPGLGLRLIYFSYDVKMKEKGDIPEGYSVSREKKERFSLILESASTNQTSMYLCASSLRSPTGEDQETQYFGPGTRLLVL.

The chain carries TRBV12-3 or TRBV12-4 and TRBJ2-7, with D perhaps matching TRBD1 (6 bases). V was trimmed by 0 bases and J by 3 bases, leaving 12 bases between them. CDR3 length: 15 amino acids. CDR3 DNA: TGTGCCAGCAGTTTAGCACAGGGAATCCTCTACGAGCAGTACTTC. Translating it yields CASSLAQGILYEQYF.

The genes are TRBV27 and TRBJ1-2; D may be TRBD1 (5 bases). V was cut by 2 bases and J by 0 bases, with 7 bases left in between. Germline V gene data show CDR1 as MNHEY and CDR2 as SMNVEV (reference sequence). There are 14 residues in the CDR3. CDR3 protein: CASSLRGANYGYTF. DNA for the CDR3: TGTGCCAGCAGTTTACGAGGGGCTAACTATGGCTACACCTTC.

The V gene is TRBV12-3 or TRBV12-4, the J gene TRBJ1-6, with D hard to call. V gave up 7 bases and J gave up 7 bases, with 14 bases separating them. CDR3 length equals 14 residues. The CDR3 DNA follows: TGTGCCAGCATTCAAGGGCGTGGGAATTCACCCCTCCACTTT. Translated, it gives CASIQGRGNSPLHF.

The chain has TRBV6-5 and TRBJ2-1; tentative D call: TRBD2 (6 bases). CDR1 and CDR2 from the germline V gene are MNHEY and SVGAGI. This CDR3 is built from 14 residues. V gave up 6 bases and J gave up 5 bases, with 14 bases separating them. The CDR3 sequence: CASRGLSRHNEQFF. In nucleotides, the CDR3 is TGTGCCAGCAGGGGACTCTCCCGCCACAATGAGCAGTTCTTC.

Regarding this clone: A much larger clone lies one base from this, so it may be a read error. The rearrangement links TRBV20-1 to TRBJ2-1; D remains unclear. Germline CDR1 reads DFQATT; CDR2 reads SNEGSKA (reference sequence). The CDR3 runs 12 residues. The CDR3 protein is CSARGLINGQFF. The CDR3 nucleotides are TGCAGTGCTAGAGGTCTAATAAATGGGCAGTTCTTC.

This chain joins TRBV20-1 and TRBJ1-2; D is perhaps TRBD1 (5 bases). V lost 0 bases and J lost 5, with 7 bases in between. Germline V CDR1 and CDR2: DFQATT, SNEGSKA (reference sequence). This CDR3 contains 12 residues. The CDR3 here is CSARETEYGYTF. The CDR3 nucleotides read TGCAGTGCTAGAGAGACAGAATATGGCTACACCTTC.

This clone showed up just once. This chain links TRBV11-2 with TRBJ2-1; D is unresolved. V was trimmed by 1 base and J by 0 bases, leaving 7 bases between them. The CDR3 consists of 15 residues. Germline V gene sequence: CDR1 SGHAT, CDR2 FQNNGV. CDR3: CASSLASVSYNEQFF. The CDR3 bases are TGTGCCAGCAGCTTAGCCAGCGTCTCCTACAATGAGCAGTTCTTC. The variable domain in full, completed from reference TRBV11-2 and TRBJ2-1, reads EAGVAQSPRYKIIEKRQSVAFWCNPISGHATLYWYQQILGQGPKLLIQFQNNGVVDDSQLPKDRFSAERLKGVDSTLKIQPAKLEDSAVYLCASSLASVSYNEQFFGPGTRLTVL.

This clone was seen only a few times. The V call is TRBV19, the J call TRBJ1-2; 7 bases line up with TRBD1. V gave up 5 bases and J gave up 6 bases; unmatched junction bases: 9. In germline, CDR1 is LNHDA, CDR2 SQIVND (reference sequence). CDR3 length: 14 amino acids. DNA of the CDR3: TGTGCCAGTAGTCCCAAGACAGGGCCGAATGGCTACACCTTC. It specifies CASSPKTGPNGYTF.

V gene TRBV28 combines with J gene TRBJ1-2; TRBD1 matches at 8 bases. The CDR3 runs to 12 residues. The ends lost 5 bases at V and 8 bases at J; junction bases unmatched: 4. From germline, CDR1 is MDHEN and CDR2 SYDVKM. The CDR3 here is CASSRQGLGYTF. The CDR3 nucleotides are TGTGCCAGCAGTCGACAGGGGCTCGGCTACACCTTC.

Comment on this clone: Different DNA sequences within this sample yield the same CDR3. The chain has TRBV6-1 and TRBJ1-6, with D perhaps TRBD1 (5 bases). V shed 4 bases and J shed 2 bases, with 6 bases lying between them. This CDR3 spans 14 amino acids. Germline assignment: CDR1 MNHNS and CDR2 SASEGT. The DNA of the CDR3 is TGTGCCAGCAGTGCGGGACCCTATAATTCACCCCTCCACTTT. This encodes CASSAGPYNSPLHF.

The sample holds a few counts of this clone. In DNA, the CDR3 is TGTGCCAGCAGCTTCCTAGCGGGAGGGCAGGACGGGGAGCTGTTTTTT. As protein: CASSFLAGGQDGELFF. The J gene is TRBJ2-2, the V gene TRBV6-1, with 12 positions matching TRBD2. The germline V gene encodes CDR1 MNHNS and CDR2 SASEGT. This CDR3 is 16 amino acids long. Trimming cost V 6 bases and J 7 bases; bases outside gene matches: 9.

The chain recombines TRBV30 with TRBJ2-1; D is unclear. Germline V gene sequence: CDR1 GTSNPN, CDR2 SVGIG (reference sequence). The CDR3 loop spans 13 amino acids. V shed 3 bases and J shed 0 bases, with 6 bases lying between them. This CDR3 reads CAWRGNSYNEQFF. CDR3 sequence (DNA): TGTGCCTGGAGGGGCAACTCCTACAATGAGCAGTTCTTC. The variable domain in full, completed from reference TRBV30 and TRBJ2-1, reads SQTIHQWPATLVQPVGSPLSLECTVEGTSNPNLYWYRQAAGRGLQLLFYSVGIGQISSEVPQNLSASRPQDRQFILSSKKLLLSDSGFYLCAWRGNSYNEQFFGPGTRLTVL.

The CDR3 sequence is CASSLVQGADTQYF. The DNA of the CDR3 is TGTGCCAGCAGTTTAGTCCAGGGGGCAGATACGCAGTATTTT. This chain joins TRBV12-3 or TRBV12-4 and TRBJ2-3; 7 bases match TRBD1. CDR3 length: 14 amino acids. The ends lost 1 base at V and 4 bases at J; junction bases unmatched: 2.

The chain joins TRBV20-1 to TRBJ2-7; TRBD2 is a possible D gene (5 bases). Germline lookup yields CDR1 DFQATT and CDR2 SNEGSKA (reference sequence). The CDR3 runs 12 residues. V was cut by 1 base and J by 2 bases, with 6 bases left in between. This CDR3 reads CSARGGAYEQYF. DNA of the CDR3: TGCAGTGCTAGAGGGGGAGCCTACGAGCAGTACTTC.

Ten or more counts support this clone. The chain employs TRBV28 and TRBJ2-7; TRBD2 might be the D (7 bases). Germline CDR1 is MDHEN and CDR2 is SYDVKM. The ends were cut back, 4 bases at V and 7 bases at J, with 17 bases in the middle. The CDR3 spans 14 residues. The CDR3 DNA is TGTGCCAGCAGTTACAGGGTGGGGGGGGGGGAGCAGTACTTC. This encodes CASSYRVGGGEQYF. The variable domain in full, completed from reference TRBV28 and TRBJ2-7, reads DVKVTQSSRYLVKRTGEKVFLECVQDMDHENMFWYRQDPGLGLRLIYFSYDVKMKEKGDIPEGYSVSREKKERFSLILESASTNQTSMYLCASSYRVGGGEQYFGPGTRLTVT.

The chain joins TRBV28 to TRBJ1-2; weak D call: TRBD1 (6 bases). The V gene's germline CDR1 is MDHEN and CDR2 SYDVKM. V was clipped by 11 bases and J by 4 bases, with 20 bases between them. This CDR3 has 14 amino acids. Written as DNA, the CDR3 is TGTGCCCTCTCTGCGGGGGGCGAGCTCTATGGCTACACCTTC. Translating gives CALSAGGELYGYTF.

V and J are TRBV5-1 and TRBJ2-2; 8 bases are shared with TRBD1. This CDR3 is 15 amino acids long. Trimming removed 1 base from V and 4 bases from J; junction bases left unmatched: 3. Germline CDR1 and CDR2: SGHRS and YFSETQ. CDR3 sequence (DNA): TGCGCCAGCAGCTTGCAGGGGGCAAGCACCGGGGAGCTGTTTTTT. It codes for CASSLQGASTGELFF.

The chain carries TRBV7-3 and TRBJ2-7; 8 positions agree with TRBD2. Germline CDR1 reads SGHTA; CDR2 reads FQGTGA. The CDR3 sequence is 14 residues long. J lost 0 bases, V lost 5 bases, and 3 bases had no gene match. CDR3 DNA sequence: TGTGCCAGCAGCCCAACTAGCGGCTCCTACGAGCAGTACTTC. It is translated as CASSPTSGSYEQYF.

Ten or more counts support this clone. The chain carries TRBV14 and TRBJ2-2; 9 bases fit TRBD1. The CDR3 has 19 amino acids. Germline V CDR1 and CDR2: SGHDN, FVKESK. V lost 1 base, J lost 5 bases, and 14 bases stayed unmatched. CDR3 nucleotide sequence: TGTGCCAGCAGCCAAGGTTTTATGGTGGCGGGACAGGGAACCGGGGAGCTGTTTTTT. Its protein is CASSQGFMVAGQGTGELFF.

This chain uses TRBV11-2 with TRBJ2-2; D unresolved. V gave up 4 bases and J gave up 3 bases, with 18 bases separating them. Germline V gives CDR1 SGHAT, CDR2 FQNNGV. This CDR3 contains 17 residues. The CDR3 DNA reads TGTGCCAGCAGCTCACCTAGGGCACTGGTTGACACCGGGGAGCTGTTTTTT. Translating it yields CASSSPRALVDTGELFF. Based on the CDR3 plus reference TRBV11-2 and TRBJ2-2, the full variable domain is EAGVAQSPRYKIIEKRQSVAFWCNPISGHATLYWYQQILGQGPKLLIQFQNNGVVDDSQLPKDRFSAERLKGVDSTLKIQPAKLEDSAVYLCASSSPRALVDTGELFFGEGSRLTVL.

The genes are TRBV12-3 or TRBV12-4 and TRBJ2-3; no definite D call. CDR3 length equals 14 residues. Trimming left V 5 bases short and J 8 bases short, with 17 bases between. The CDR3 nucleotides read TGTGCCAGCAGTCCCCCACGACTGACGGGTACGCAGTATTTT. It yields the protein CASSPPRLTGTQYF.